Listed here are 9 T cell receptor beta chains from one sample, sequenced in a study of T cells in Graves' hyperthyroidism and ophthalmopathy. Template material for amplifying TCR beta CDR3 regions consisted of RNA transcripts. Researchers ran a first-round RT-PCR on the TCR CDR3 using the HTBI primer set. In TCRdb, the multiplex PCR reads were re-called with MiXCR into one record per CDR3 protein. The sample lists under 350,000 distinct CDR3 sequences; roughly 13% were seen once. The source material was blood. These receptors all come from a woman aged 40 to 49 with Graves' hyperthyroidism.

This clonotype showed up many times. Compared with germline, one end of the junction differs, possibly owing to a read error. The CDR3 sequence is CASREGQVYGYTF. CDR3 coding DNA: TGTGCCAGCAGGGAAGGACAGGTCTATGGCTACACCTTC. The chain links TRBV6-1 to TRBJ1-2; TRBD1 aligns across 7 bases. Germline CDR1 is MNHNS and CDR2 is SASEGT. The CDR3 totals 13 residues.

In its sample, this clonotype was seen a few times. The chain links TRBV19 to TRBJ2-3; D perhaps matches TRBD1 (6 bases). The CDR3 extends over 13 amino acids. Looked up from germline, CDR1 is LNHDA and CDR2 is SQIVND (reference sequence). The V gene lost 10 bases and the J gene lost 7 bases, with 18 bases spanning the gap. As DNA, the CDR3 is TGTGCCACCCGGGACAAGCTTTCTTATACGCAGTATTTT. Translating it yields CATRDKLSYTQYF. The variable domain in full, completed from reference TRBV19 and TRBJ2-3, reads DGGITQSPKYLFRKEGQNVTLSCEQNLNHDAMYWYRQDPGQGLRLIYYSQIVNDFQKGDIAEGYSVSREKKESFPLTVTSAQKNPTAFYLCATRDKLSYTQYFGPGTRLTVL.

V gene TRBV20-1 combines with J gene TRBJ2-1; TRBD2 agrees at 9 bases. Germline CDR1 DFQATT, CDR2 SNEGSKA (reference sequence). The CDR3 has 14 residues. V lost 6 bases to trimming and J lost 4 bases; unmatched junction nucleotides: 7. CDR3 sequence reads: CSAKVAGVYNEQFF. The CDR3, as DNA: TGCAGTGCCAAGGTAGCGGGAGTTTACAATGAGCAGTTCTTC.

This clonotype was seen repeatedly, ten times or more. CDR3 protein: CASSQGYSGEQYF. In nucleotides, the CDR3 is TGTGCCAGCAGCCAAGGGTACAGCGGCGAGCAGTACTTC. V and J are TRBV3-1 and TRBJ2-7; possibly TRBD2 for D (5 bases). Germline CDR1 is LGHDT and CDR2 is YNNKEL (reference sequence). The CDR3 is made up of 13 amino acids. The V end was cut by 1 base, the J end by 6 bases, with 10 bases between.

This clonotype was found many times. This chain links TRBV6-1 with TRBJ2-3, with 7 bases that match TRBD2. CDR1 is MNHNS, CDR2 SASEGT, per germline. This CDR3 region has 15 residues. Trimming took 8 bases from V and 4 from J; bases not matched to a gene: 12. Here the CDR3 DNA reads TGTGCCAGCCAGAGGCGGGAGTGGAGGGCAGATACGCAGTATTTT. This sequence encodes CASQRREWRADTQYF.

To note about this clonotype: A read error may be the cause here, since a much bigger clone is one base away. The V gene is TRBV2, the J gene TRBJ2-3, with unresolved D. The CDR3 spans 13 residues. With 1 base removed from V and 4 bases from J, the gap between germline ends came to 6 bases. CDR1 is SNHLY and CDR2 is FYNNEI in the germline V gene. This CDR3 reads CASSEDGADTQYF. CDR3 bases: TGTGCCAGCAGTGAAGATGGTGCAGATACGCAGTATTTT.

The J gene is TRBJ2-1, the V gene TRBV3-1, with D unresolved. Looked up from germline, CDR1 is LGHDT and CDR2 is YNNKEL (reference sequence). The length of the CDR3 is 13 residues. Trimming removed 1 base from V and 9 bases from J, with 10 bases in between. CDR3 sequence: CASSQVTGSEQFF. The CDR3 nucleotides read TGTGCCAGCAGCCAAGTAACCGGGTCTGAGCAGTTCTTC.

This clonotype was observed many times. The chain recombines TRBV2 with TRBJ2-3; 7 bases are shared with TRBD2. The CDR3 runs to 14 residues. Germline-derived CDR1 and CDR2 are SNHLY and FYNNEI. J gave up 4 bases and V 4 bases, and 5 bases lay outside the gene matches. In DNA, the CDR3 is TGTGCCAGCAGTGCGAGACTAGCAGCAGATACGCAGTATTTT. Translated: CASSARLAADTQYF.

The chain uses TRBV6-1 and TRBJ1-1, with D possibly TRBD1 on 6 matching bases. Germline V lookup: CDR1 MNHNS, CDR2 SASEGT. CDR3 length equals 14 residues. The V end was cut by 7 bases, the J end by 0 bases, with 12 bases between. CDR3 bases: TGTGCCAGCACGTGGGGGGGCATGAACACTGAAGCTTTCTTT. As protein: CASTWGGMNTEAFF.